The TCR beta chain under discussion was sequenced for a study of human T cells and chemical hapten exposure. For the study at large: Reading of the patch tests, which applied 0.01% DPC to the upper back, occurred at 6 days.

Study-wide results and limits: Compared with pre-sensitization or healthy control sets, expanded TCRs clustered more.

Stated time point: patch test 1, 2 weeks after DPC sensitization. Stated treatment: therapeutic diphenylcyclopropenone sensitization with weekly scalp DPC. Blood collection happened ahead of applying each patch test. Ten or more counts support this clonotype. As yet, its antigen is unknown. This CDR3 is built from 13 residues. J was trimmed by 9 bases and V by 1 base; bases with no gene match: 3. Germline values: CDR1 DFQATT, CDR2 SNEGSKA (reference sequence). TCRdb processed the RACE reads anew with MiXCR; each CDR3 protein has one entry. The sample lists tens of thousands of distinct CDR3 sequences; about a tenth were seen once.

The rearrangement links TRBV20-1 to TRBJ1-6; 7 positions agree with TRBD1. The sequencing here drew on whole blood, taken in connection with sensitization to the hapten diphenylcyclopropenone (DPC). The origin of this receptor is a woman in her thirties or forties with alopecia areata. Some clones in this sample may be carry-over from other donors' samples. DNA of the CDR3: TGCAGTGCTAGAGTTGCAGGGGGTTCACCCCTCCACTTT. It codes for CSARVAGGSPLHF.